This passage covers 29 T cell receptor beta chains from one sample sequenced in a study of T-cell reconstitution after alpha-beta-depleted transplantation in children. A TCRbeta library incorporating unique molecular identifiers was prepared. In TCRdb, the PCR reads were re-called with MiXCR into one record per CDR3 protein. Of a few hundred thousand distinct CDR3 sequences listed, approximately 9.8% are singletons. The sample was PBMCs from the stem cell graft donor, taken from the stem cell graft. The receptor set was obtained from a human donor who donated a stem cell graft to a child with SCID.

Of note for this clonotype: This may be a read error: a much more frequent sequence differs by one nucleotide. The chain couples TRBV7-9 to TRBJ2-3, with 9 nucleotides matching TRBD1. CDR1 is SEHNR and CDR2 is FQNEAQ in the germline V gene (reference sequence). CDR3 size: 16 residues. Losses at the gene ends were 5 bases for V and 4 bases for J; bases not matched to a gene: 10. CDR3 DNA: TGTGCCAGCAGCGGAGGGGGGACAGGGCCGGCAGATACGCAGTATTTT. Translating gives CASSGGGTGPADTQYF.

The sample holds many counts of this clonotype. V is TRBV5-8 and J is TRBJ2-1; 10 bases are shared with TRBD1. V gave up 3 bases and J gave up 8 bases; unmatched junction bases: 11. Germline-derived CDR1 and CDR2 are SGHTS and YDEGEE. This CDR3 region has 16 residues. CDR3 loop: CASSWLGQGREDEQFF. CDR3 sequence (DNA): TGTGCCAGCAGCTGGCTGGGACAGGGGAGAGAGGATGAGCAGTTCTTC.

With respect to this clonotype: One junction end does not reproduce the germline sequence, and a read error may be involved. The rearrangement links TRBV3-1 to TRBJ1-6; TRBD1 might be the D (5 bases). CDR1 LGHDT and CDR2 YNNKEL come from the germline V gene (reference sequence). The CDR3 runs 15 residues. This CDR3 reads CATSHDSGRNSPLHF. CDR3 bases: TGTGCCACCAGCCATGACAGCGGGAGGAATTCACCCCTCCACTTT.

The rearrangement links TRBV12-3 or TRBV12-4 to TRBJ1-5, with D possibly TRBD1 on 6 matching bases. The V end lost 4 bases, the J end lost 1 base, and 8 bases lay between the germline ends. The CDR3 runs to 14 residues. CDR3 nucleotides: TGTGCCAGCAGTTCCGACAGGAGCAATCAGCCCCAGCATTTT. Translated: CASSSDRSNQPQHF.

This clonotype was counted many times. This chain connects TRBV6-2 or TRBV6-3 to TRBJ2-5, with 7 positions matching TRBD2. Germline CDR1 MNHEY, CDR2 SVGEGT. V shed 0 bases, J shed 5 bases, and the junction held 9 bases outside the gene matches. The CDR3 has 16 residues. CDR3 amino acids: CASSYSSLLAPETQYF. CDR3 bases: TGTGCCAGCAGTTACTCTTCTTTACTAGCGCCTGAGACCCAGTACTTC.

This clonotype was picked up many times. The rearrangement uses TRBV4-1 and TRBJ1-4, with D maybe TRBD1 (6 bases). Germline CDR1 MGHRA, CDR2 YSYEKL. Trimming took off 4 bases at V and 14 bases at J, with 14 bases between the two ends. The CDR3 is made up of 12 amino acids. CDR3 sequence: CASSRGGDILFF. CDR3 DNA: TGCGCCAGCAGCCGTGGGGGGGACATTCTGTTTTTT.

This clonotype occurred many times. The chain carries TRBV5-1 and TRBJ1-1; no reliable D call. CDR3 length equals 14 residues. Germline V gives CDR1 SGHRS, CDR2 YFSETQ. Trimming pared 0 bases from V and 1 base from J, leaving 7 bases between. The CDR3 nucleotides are TGCGCCAGCAGCTTGGCCTCCACGAACACTGAAGCTTTCTTT. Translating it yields CASSLASTNTEAFF.

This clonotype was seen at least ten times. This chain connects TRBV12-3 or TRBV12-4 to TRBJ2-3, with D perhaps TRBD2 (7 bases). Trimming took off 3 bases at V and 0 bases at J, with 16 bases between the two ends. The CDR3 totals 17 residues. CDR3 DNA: TGTGCCAGCAGTTTCGGGGGGCTAGCGGCTAGCACAGATACGCAGTATTTT. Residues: CASSFGGLAASTDTQYF.

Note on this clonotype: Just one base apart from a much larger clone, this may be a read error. CDR3 bases: TGCGCCAGCAGCTTGGGACGGGACAATCAGCAGTTCTTC. Protein: CASSLGRDNQQFF. The rearrangement uses TRBV5-1 and TRBJ2-1; D may be TRBD1 (6 bases). The CDR3 contains 13 residues. Germline loops: CDR1 SGHRS, CDR2 YFSETQ.

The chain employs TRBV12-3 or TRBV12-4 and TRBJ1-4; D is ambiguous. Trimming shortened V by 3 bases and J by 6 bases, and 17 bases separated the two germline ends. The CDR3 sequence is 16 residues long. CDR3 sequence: CASSLQLDLGDEKLFF. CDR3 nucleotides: TGTGCCAGCAGTTTGCAATTAGACCTGGGCGATGAAAAACTGTTTTTT.

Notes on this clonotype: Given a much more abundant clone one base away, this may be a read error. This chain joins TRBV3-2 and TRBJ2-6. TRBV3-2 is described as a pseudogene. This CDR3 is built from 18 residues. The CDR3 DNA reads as TGTGCCAGCTGCCCTTTCGGTCTATCGCGCTCTGGGGCCAACGTCCTGACTTTC. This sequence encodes CASCPFGLSRSGANVLTF.

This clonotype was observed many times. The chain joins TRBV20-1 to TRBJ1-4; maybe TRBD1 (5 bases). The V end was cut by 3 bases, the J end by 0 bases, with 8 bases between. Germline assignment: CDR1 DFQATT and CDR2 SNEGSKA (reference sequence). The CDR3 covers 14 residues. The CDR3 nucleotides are TGCAGTGCTAGTCCGGGGGCAACTAATGAAAAACTGTTTTTT. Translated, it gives CSASPGATNEKLFF.

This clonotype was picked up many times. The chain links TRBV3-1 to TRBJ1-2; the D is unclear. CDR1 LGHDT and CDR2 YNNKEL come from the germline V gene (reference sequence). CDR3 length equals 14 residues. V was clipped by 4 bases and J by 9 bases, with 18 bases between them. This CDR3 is CASSPTRTGNSYTF. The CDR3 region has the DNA TGTGCCAGCAGCCCGACCCGGACGGGGAACAGCTACACCTTC.

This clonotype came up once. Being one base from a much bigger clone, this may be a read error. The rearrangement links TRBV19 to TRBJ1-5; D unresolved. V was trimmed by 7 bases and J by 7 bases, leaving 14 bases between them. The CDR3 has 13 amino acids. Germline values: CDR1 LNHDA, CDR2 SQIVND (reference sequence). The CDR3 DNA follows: TGTGCCAGTACCGTCGGAGAGGCGCAGCCCCAGCATTTT. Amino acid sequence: CASTVGEAQPQHF.

CDR3 residues: CASSPGTVLYTEAFF. In DNA, the CDR3 is TGTGCCAGCTCACCAGGGACAGTCCTCTACACTGAAGCTTTCTTT. The gene calls are TRBV18 and TRBJ1-1, with 7 bases matching TRBD1. Germline V gene data show CDR1 as KGHSH and CDR2 as LQKENI. The trim removed 2 bases at V and 3 bases at J, leaving 6 bases unmatched. The CDR3 is 15 amino acids.

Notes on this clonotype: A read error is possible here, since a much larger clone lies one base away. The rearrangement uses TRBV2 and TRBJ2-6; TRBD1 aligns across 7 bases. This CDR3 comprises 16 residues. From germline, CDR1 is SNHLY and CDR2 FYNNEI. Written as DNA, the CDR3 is TGTGCCAGCAGCGCGGTAGGGGGCTCTGGGGCCAACGTCCCGACTTTC. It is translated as CASSAVGGSGANVPTF.

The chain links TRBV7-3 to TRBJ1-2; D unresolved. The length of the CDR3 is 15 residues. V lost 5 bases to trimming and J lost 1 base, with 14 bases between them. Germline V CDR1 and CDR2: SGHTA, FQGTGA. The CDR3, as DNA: TGTGCCAGCAGCCCCTCGGATAGTTTTAACTATGGCTACACCTTC. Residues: CASSPSDSFNYGYTF.

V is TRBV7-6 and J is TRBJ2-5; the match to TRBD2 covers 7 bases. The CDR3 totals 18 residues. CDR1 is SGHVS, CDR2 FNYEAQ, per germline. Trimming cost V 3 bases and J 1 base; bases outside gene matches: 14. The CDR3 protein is CASSFPGLTRGSQETQYF. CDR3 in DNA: TGTGCCAGCAGCTTCCCGGGACTAACCCGGGGGTCCCAAGAGACCCAGTACTTC.

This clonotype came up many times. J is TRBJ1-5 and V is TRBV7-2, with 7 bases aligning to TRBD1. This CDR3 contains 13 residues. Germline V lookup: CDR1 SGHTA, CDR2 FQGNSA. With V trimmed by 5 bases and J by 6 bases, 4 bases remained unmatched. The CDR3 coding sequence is TGTGCCAGCAGCACAAGGACAGGTCAGCCCCAGCATTTT. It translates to CASSTRTGQPQHF.

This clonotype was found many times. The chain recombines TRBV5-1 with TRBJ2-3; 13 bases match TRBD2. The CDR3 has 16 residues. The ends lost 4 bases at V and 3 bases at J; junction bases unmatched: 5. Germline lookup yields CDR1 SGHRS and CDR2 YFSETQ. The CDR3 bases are TGCGCCAGCAGCCCGGGGACTAGCGGGGAAACAGATACGCAGTATTTT. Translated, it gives CASSPGTSGETDTQYF.

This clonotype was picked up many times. CDR3: CSAPQGFGNEKLFF. DNA for the CDR3: TGCAGTGCACCTCAGGGTTTTGGAAATGAAAAACTGTTTTTT. The V call is TRBV20-1, the J call TRBJ1-4; weak D call: TRBD1 (5 bases). V was shortened by 6 bases and J by 5 bases, with 16 bases between the two germline ends. The CDR3 is 14 amino acids. The germline V gene has CDR1 DFQATT and CDR2 SNEGSKA (reference sequence).

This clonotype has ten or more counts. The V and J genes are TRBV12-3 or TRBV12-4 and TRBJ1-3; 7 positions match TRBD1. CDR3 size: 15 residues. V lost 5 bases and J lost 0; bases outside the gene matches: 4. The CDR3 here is CASSPRQGSGNTIYF. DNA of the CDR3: TGTGCCAGCAGTCCTCGACAGGGCTCTGGAAACACCATATATTTT.

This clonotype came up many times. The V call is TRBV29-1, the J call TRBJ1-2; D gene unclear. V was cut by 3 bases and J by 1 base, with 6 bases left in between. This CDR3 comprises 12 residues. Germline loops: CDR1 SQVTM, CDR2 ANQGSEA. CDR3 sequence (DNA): TGCAGCGTTGAGACTCATAACTATGGCTACACCTTC. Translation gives CSVETHNYGYTF.

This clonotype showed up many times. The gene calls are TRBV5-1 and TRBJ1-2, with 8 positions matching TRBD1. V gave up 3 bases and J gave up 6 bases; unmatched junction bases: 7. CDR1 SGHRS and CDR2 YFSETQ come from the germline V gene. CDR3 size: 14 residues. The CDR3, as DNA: TGCGCCAGCAGCTGGGACGACAGGGGTGATGGCTACACCTTC. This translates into CASSWDDRGDGYTF. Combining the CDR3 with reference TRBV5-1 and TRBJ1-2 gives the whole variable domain KAGVTQTPRYLIKTRGQQVTLSCSPISGHRSVSWYQQTPGQGLQFLFEYFSETQRNKGNFPGRFSGRQFSNSRSEMNVSTLELGDSALYLCASSWDDRGDGYTFGSGTRLTVV.

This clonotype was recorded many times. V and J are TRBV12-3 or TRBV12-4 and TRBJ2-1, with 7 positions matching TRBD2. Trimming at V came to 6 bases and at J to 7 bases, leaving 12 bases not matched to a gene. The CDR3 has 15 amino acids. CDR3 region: CASSLIADGGNEQFF. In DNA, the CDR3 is TGTGCCAGCAGCCTAATAGCGGACGGGGGGAATGAGCAGTTCTTC.

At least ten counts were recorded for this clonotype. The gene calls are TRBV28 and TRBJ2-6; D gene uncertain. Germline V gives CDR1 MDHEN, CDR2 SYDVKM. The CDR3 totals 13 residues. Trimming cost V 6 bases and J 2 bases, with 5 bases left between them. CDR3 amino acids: CASSTAGANVLTF. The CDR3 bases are TGTGCCAGCAGCACAGCTGGGGCCAACGTCCTGACTTTC.

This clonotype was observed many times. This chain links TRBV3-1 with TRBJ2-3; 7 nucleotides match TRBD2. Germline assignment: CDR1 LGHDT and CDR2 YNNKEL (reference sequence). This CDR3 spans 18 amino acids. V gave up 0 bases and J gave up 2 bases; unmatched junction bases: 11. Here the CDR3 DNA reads TGTGCCAGCAGCCAAGATATCGGGCGGGGGTTACTCACAGATACGCAGTATTTT. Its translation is CASSQDIGRGLLTDTQYF.

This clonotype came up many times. Here the CDR3 DNA reads TGTGCCAGCAGCGTAAGCCCCGGACAGAACACTGAAGCTTTCTTT. Protein product: CASSVSPGQNTEAFF. The chain joins TRBV9 to TRBJ1-1; D may be TRBD1 (5 bases). From germline, CDR1 is SGDLS and CDR2 YYNGEE. Deletions cut 1 base from V and 1 base from J, with 11 bases between. The CDR3 spans 15 residues.

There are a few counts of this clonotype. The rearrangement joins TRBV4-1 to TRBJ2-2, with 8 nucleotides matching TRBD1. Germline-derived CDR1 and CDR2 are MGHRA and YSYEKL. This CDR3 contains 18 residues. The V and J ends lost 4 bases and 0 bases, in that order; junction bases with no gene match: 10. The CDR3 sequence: CASSPHAWTGPNTGELFF. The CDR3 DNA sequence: TGCGCCAGCAGCCCCCATGCATGGACAGGGCCGAACACCGGGGAGCTGTTTTTT.